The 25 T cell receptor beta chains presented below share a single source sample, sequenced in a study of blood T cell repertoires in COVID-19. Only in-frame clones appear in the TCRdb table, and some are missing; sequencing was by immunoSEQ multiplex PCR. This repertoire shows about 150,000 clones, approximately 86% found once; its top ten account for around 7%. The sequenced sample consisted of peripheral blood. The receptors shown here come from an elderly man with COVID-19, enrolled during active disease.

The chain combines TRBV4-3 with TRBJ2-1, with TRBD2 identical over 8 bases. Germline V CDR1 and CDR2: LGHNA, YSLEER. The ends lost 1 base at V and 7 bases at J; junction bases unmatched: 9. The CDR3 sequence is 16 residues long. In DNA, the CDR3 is TGCGCCAGCAGCCAAGTGGGGCTATTAGCGGGGAATGAGCAGTTCTTC. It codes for CASSQVGLLAGNEQFF.

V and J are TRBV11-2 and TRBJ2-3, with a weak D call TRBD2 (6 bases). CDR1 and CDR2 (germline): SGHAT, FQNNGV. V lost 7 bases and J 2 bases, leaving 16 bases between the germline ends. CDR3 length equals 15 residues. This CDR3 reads CASTLIGTPTDTQYF. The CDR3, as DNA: TGTGCCAGCACCTTGATCGGGACTCCCACAGATACGCAGTATTTT.

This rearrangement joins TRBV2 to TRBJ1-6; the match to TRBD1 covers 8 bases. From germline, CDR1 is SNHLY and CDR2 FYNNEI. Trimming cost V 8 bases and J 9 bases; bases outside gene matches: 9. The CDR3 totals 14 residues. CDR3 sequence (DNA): TGTGCCAGCCGCGGCGGACAGGGCTTTTCACCCCTCCACTTT. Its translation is CASRGGQGFSPLHF.

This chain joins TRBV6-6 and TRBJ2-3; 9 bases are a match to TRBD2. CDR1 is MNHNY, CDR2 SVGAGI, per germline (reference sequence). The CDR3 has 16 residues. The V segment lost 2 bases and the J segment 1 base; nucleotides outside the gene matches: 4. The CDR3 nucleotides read TGTGCCAGCAGTTACCGGCGGGGGGGCGGCACAGATACGCAGTATTTT. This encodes CASSYRRGGGTDTQYF.

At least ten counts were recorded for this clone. The CDR3 reads CASRGQNTEAFF. The CDR3 nucleotides read TGTGCCAGCAGGGGACAGAACACTGAAGCTTTCTTT. This chain joins TRBV7-9 and TRBJ1-1, with D possibly matching TRBD1 (6 bases). The CDR3 runs 12 residues. Germline V gene data show CDR1 as SEHNR and CDR2 as FQNEAQ (reference sequence). V was cut by 6 bases and J by 1 base, with 6 bases left in between.

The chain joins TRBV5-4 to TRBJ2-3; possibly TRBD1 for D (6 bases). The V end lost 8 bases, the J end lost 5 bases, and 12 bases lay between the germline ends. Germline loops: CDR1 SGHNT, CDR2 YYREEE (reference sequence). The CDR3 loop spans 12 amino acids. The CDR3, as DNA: TGTGCCAGTACACGGGGACAAGATACGCAGTATTTT. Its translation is CASTRGQDTQYF.

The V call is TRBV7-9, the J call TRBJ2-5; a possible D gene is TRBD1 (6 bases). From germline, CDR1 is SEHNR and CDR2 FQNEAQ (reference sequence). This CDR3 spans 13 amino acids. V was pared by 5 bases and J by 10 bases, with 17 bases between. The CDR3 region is CASSGQSSGGQYF. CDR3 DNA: TGTGCCAGCAGCGGACAGTCCTCGGGTGGCCAGTACTTC.

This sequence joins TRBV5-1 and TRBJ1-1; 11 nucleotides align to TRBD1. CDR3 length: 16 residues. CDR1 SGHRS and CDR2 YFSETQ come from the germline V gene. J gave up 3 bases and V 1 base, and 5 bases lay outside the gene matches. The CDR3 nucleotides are TGCGCCAGCAGCTTGAGAGCGGGACAGGGGGACACTGAAGCTTTCTTT. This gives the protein CASSLRAGQGDTEAFF.

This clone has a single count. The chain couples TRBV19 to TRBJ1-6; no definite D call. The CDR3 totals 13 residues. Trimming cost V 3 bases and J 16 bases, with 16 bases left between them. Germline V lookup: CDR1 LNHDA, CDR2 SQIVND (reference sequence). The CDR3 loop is CASSIYRGWALHF. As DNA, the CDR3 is TGTGCCAGTAGTATTTATCGGGGATGGGCTCTCCACTTT.

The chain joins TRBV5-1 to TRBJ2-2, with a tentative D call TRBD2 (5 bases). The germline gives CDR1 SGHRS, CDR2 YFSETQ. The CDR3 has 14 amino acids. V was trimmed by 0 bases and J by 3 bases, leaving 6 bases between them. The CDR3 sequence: CASSLVRDTGELFF. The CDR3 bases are TGCGCCAGCAGCTTGGTGAGGGACACCGGGGAGCTGTTTTTT.

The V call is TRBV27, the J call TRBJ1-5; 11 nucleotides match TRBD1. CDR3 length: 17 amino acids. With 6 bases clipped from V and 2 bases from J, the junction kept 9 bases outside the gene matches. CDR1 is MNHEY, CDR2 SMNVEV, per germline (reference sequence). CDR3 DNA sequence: TGTGCCAGCAGCACGCGGACAGGGGGCGCGGGCAATCAGCCCCAGCATTTT. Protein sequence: CASSTRTGGAGNQPQHF.

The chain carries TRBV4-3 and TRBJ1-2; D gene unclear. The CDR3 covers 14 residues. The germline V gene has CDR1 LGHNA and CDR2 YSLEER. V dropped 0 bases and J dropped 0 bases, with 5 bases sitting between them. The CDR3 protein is CASSQDRANYGYTF. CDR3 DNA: TGCGCCAGCAGCCAAGATAGAGCTAACTATGGCTACACCTTC.

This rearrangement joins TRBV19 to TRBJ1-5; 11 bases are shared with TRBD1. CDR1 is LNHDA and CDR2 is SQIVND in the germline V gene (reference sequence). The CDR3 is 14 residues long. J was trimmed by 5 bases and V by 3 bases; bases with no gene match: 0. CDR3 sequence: CASSMGQGDQPQHF. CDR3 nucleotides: TGTGCCAGTAGTATGGGACAGGGGGATCAGCCCCAGCATTTT.

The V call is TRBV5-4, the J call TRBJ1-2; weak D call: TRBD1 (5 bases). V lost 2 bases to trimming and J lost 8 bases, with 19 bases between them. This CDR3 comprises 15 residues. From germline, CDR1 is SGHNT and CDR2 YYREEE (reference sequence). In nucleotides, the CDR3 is TGTGCCAGCAGCTTTGGGGCCCGGACGTCAAGGGGCTACACCTTC. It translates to CASSFGARTSRGYTF.

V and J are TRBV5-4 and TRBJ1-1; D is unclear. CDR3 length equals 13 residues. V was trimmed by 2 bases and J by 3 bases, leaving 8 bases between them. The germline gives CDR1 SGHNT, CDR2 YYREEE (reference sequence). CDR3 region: CASSFTEYTEAFF. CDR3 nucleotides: TGTGCCAGCAGCTTCACCGAGTACACTGAAGCTTTCTTT.

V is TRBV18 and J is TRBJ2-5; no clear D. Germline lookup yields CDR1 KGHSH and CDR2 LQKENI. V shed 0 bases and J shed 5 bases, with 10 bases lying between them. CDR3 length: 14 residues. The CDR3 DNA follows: TGTGCCAGCTCACCACCGATCAGGCTGGAGACCCAGTACTTC. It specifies CASSPPIRLETQYF.

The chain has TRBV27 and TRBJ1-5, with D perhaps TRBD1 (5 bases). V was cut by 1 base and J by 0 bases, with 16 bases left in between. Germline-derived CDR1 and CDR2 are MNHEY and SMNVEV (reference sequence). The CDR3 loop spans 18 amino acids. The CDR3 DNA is TGTGCCAGCAGTTTATTGGGGGTGGGAGGGAATAGCAATCAGCCCCAGCATTTT. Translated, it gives CASSLLGVGGNSNQPQHF.

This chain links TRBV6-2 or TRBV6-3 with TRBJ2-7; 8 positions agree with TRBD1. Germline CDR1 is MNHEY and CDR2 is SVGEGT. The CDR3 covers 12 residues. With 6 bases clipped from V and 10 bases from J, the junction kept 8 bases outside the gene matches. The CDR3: CASSRDRGKQYF. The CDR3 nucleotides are TGTGCCAGCAGCCGAGACAGGGGAAAACAGTACTTC.

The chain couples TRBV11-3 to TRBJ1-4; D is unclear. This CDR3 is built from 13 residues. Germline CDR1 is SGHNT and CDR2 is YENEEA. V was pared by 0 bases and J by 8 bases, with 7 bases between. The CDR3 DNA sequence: TGTGCCAGCAGCTTAGAGGGGAGCGAAAAACTGTTTTTT. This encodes CASSLEGSEKLFF. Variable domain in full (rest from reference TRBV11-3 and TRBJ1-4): EAGVVQSPRYKIIEKKQPVAFWCNPISGHNTLYWYLQNLGQGPELLIRYENEEAVDDSQLPKDRFSAERLKGVDSTLKIQPAELGDSAVYLCASSLEGSEKLFFGSGTQLSVL.

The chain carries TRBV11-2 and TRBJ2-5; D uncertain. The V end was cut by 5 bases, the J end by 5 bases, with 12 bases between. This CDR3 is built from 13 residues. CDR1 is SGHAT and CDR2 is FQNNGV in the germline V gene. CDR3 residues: CASSKELLETQYF. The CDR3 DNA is TGTGCCAGCAGCAAGGAGCTTTTGGAGACCCAGTACTTC.

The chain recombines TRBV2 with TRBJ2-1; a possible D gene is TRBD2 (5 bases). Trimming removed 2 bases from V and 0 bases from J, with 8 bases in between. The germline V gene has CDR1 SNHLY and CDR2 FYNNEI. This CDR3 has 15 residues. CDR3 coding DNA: TGTGCCAGCAGTGAATCGGGGTCCTCCTACAATGAGCAGTTCTTC. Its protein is CASSESGSSYNEQFF. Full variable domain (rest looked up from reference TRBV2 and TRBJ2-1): EPEVTQTPSHQVTQMGQEVILRCVPISNHLYFYWYRQILGQKVEFLVSFYNNEISEKSEIFDDQFSVERPDGSNFTLKIRSTKLEDSAMYFCASSESGSSYNEQFFGPGTRLTVL.

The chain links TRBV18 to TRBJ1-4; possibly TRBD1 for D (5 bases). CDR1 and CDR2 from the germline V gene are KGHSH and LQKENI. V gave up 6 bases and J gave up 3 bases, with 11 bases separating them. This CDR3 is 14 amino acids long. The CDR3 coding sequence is TGTGCCAGCTCGCAAGCGGGGGCTAATGAAAAACTGTTTTTT. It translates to CASSQAGANEKLFF.

The CDR3 here is CASSLVEKETQYF. The CDR3 DNA is TGTGCCAGCAGCTTAGTGGAGAAGGAGACCCAGTACTTC. The rearrangement uses TRBV7-2 and TRBJ2-5; D not certain. With 1 base removed from V and 5 bases from J, the gap between germline ends came to 8 bases. The CDR3 spans 13 residues. Per the germline V gene, CDR1 is SGHTA and CDR2 is FQGNSA.

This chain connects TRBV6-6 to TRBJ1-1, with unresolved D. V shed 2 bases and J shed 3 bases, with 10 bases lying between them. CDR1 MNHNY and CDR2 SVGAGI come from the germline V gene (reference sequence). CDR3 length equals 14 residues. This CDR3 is CASSYREGDTEAFF. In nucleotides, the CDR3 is TGTGCCAGCAGTTACAGGGAGGGCGACACTGAAGCTTTCTTT.

The CDR3 DNA reads TGTGCCAGCGGTGGCCAGGGGGCCACCAAGAGCTACGAGCAGTACTTC. Translating it yields CASGGQGATKSYEQYF. The V and J genes are TRBV27 and TRBJ2-7, with 8 bases lining up with TRBD1. V dropped 8 bases and J dropped 3; count of bases not matched to a gene: 15. Germline V gene lookup returns CDR1 MNHEY and CDR2 SMNVEV (reference sequence). The CDR3 runs 16 residues.